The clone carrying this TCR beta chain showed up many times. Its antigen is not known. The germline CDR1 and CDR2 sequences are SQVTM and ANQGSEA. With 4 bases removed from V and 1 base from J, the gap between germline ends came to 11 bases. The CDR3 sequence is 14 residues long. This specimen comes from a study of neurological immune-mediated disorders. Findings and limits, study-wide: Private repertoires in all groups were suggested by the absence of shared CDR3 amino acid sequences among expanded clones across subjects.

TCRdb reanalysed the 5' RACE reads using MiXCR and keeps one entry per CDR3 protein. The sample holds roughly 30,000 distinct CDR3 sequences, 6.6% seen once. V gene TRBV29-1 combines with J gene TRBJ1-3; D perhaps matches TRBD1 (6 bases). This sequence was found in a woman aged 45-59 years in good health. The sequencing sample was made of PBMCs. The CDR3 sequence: CSVGLGASGNTIYF. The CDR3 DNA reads TGCAGCGTTGGTTTGGGGGCTTCTGGAAACACCATATATTTT.